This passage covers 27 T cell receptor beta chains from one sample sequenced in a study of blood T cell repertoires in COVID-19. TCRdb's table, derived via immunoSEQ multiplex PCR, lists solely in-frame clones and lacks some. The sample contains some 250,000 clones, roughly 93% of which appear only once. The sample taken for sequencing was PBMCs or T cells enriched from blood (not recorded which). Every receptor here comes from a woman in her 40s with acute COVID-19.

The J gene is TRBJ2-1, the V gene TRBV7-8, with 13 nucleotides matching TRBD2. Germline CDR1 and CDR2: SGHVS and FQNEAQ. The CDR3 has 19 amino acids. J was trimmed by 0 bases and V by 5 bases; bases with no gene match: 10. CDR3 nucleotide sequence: TGTGCCAGCAGCCGAGGACTAGCGGGGGATAATAGCTCCTACAATGAGCAGTTCTTC. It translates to CASSRGLAGDNSSYNEQFF.

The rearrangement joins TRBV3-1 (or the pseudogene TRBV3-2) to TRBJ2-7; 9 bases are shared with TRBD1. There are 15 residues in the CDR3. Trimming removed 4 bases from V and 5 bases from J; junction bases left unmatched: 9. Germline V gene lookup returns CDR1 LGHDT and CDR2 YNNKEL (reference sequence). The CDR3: CASSRGDREGDEQYF. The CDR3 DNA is TGTGCCAGCAGCCGAGGGGACAGGGAAGGAGACGAGCAGTACTTC.

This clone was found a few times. This CDR3 is CSAGHAGELFF. The CDR3 DNA follows: TGCAGCGCTGGACACGCCGGGGAGCTGTTTTTT. The chain carries TRBV29-1 and TRBJ2-2, with D tentatively TRBD1 (5 bases). Germline V gives CDR1 SQVTM, CDR2 ANQGSEA. The CDR3 loop spans 11 amino acids. The ends were cut back, 7 bases at V and 6 bases at J, with 9 bases in the middle.

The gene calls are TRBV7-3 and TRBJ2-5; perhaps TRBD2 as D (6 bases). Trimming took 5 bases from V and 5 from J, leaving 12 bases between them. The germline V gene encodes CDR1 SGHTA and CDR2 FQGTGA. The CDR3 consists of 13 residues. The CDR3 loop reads CASSPKAGETQYF. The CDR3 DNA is TGTGCCAGCAGCCCCAAGGCGGGGGAGACCCAGTACTTC.

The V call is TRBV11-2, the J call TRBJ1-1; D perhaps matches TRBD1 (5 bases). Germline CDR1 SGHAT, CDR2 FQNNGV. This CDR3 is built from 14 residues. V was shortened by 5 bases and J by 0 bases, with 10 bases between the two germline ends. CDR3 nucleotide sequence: TGTGCCAGCAGCGTCAGGGCCATGAACACTGAAGCTTTCTTT. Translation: CASSVRAMNTEAFF.

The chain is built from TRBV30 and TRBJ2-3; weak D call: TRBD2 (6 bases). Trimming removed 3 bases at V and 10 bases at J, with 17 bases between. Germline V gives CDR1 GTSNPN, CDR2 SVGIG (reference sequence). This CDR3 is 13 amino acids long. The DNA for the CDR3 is TGTGCCTGGAGATTCGGAGGGGCCCCTGCGCAGTATTTT. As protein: CAWRFGGAPAQYF.

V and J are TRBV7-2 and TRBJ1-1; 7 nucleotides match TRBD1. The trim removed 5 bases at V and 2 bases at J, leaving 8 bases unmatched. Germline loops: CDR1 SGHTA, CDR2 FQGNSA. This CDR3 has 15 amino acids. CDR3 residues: CASSGFRGLNTEAFF. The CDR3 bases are TGTGCCAGCAGCGGCTTCAGGGGGTTAAACACTGAAGCTTTCTTT.

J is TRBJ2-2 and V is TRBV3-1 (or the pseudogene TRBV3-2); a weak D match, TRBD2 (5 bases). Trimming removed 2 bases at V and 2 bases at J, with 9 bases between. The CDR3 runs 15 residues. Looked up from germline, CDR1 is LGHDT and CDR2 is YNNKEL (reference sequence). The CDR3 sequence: CASSQIEGNTGELFF. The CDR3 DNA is TGTGCCAGCAGCCAAATCGAGGGAAACACCGGGGAGCTGTTTTTT.

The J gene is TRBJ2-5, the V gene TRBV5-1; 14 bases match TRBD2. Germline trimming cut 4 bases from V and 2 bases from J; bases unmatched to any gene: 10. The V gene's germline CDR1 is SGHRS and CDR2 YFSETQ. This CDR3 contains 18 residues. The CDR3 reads CASSPGTSGRGSQETQYF. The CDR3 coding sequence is TGCGCCAGCAGCCCCGGGACTAGCGGGAGAGGGAGTCAAGAGACCCAGTACTTC.

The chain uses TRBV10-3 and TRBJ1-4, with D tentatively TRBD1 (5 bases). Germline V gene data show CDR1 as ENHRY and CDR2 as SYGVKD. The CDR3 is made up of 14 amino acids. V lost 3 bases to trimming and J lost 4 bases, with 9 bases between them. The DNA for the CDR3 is TGTGCCATCAGTGACGGGGGATTTAATGAAAAACTGTTTTTT. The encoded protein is CAISDGGFNEKLFF.

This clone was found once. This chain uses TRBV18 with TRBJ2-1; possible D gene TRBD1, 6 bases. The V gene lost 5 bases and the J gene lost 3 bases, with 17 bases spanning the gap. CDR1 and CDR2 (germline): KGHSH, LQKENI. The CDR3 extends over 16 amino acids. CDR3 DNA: TGTGCCAGCTCATCTAGACAGGTCGGGCACTACAATGAGCAGTTCTTC. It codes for CASSSRQVGHYNEQFF. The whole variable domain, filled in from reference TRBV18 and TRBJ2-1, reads NAGVMQNPRHLVRRRGQEARLRCSPMKGHSHVYWYRQLPEEGLKFMVYLQKENIIDESGMPKERFSAEFPKEGPSILRIQQVVRGDSAAYFCASSSRQVGHYNEQFFGPGTRLTVL.

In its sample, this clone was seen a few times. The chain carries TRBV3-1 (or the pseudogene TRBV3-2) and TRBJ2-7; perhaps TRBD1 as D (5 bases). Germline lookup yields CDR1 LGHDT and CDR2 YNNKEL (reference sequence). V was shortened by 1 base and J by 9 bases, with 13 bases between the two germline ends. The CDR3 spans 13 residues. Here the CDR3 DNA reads TGTGCCAGCAGCCAAGGCAGGGTGAATCGGCAGTACTTC. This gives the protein CASSQGRVNRQYF.

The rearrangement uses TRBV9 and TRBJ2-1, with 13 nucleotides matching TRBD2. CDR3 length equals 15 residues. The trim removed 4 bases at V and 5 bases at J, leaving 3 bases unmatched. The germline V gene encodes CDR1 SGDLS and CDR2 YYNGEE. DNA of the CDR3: TGTGCCAGCAGCCGAGGACTAGCGGGGGACAATGAGCAGTTCTTC. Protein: CASSRGLAGDNEQFF.

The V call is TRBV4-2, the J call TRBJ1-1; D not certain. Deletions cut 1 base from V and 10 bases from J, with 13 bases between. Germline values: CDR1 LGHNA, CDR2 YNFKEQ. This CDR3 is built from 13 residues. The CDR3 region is CASSQVGSGGAFF. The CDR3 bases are TGTGCCAGCAGCCAAGTTGGCAGTGGAGGAGCTTTCTTT.

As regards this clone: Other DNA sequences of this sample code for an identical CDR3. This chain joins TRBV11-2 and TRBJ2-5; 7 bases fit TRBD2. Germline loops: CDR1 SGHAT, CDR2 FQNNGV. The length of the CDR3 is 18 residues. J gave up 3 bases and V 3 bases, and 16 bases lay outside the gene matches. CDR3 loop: CASSFYVYGSGREETQYF. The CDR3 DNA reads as TGTGCCAGCAGCTTCTATGTGTACGGTAGCGGGCGGGAAGAGACCCAGTACTTC.

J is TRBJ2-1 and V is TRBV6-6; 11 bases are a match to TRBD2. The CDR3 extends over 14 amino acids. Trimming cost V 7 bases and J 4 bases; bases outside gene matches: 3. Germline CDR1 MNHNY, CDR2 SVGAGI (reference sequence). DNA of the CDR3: TGTGCCAGCACATCTAGCGGGAGGTACAATGAGCAGTTCTTC. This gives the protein CASTSSGRYNEQFF.

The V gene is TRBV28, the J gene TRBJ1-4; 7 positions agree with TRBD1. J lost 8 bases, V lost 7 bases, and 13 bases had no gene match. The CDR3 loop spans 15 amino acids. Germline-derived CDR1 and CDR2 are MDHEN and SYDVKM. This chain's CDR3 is CASTVGGQGVEKLFF. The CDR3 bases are TGTGCCAGCACCGTCGGGGGTCAGGGGGTCGAAAAACTGTTTTTT. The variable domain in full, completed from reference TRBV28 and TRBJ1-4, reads DVKVTQSSRYLVKRTGEKVFLECVQDMDHENMFWYRQDPGLGLRLIYFSYDVKMKEKGDIPEGYSVSREKKERFSLILESASTNQTSMYLCASTVGGQGVEKLFFGSGTQLSVL.

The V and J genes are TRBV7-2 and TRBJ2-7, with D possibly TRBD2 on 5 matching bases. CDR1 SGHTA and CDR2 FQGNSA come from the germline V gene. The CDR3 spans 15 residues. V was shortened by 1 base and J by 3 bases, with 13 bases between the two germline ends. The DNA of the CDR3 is TGTGCCAGCAGCTTAGATTCCGGGGTTTTCTACGAGCAGTACTTC. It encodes CASSLDSGVFYEQYF.

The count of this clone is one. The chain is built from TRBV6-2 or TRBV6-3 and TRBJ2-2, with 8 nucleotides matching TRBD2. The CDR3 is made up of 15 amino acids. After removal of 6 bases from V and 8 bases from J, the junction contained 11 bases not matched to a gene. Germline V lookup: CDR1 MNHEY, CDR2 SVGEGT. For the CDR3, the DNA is TGTGCCAGCAGCCTGAGCGGGAGAAAGGGGGGGGAGCTGTTTTTT. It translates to CASSLSGRKGGELFF.

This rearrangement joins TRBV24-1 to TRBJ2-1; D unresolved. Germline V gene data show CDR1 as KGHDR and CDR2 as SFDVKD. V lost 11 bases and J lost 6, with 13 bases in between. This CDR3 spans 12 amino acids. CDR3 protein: CAILTPRNEQFF. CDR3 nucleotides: TGTGCCATACTAACCCCCCGCAATGAGCAGTTCTTC.

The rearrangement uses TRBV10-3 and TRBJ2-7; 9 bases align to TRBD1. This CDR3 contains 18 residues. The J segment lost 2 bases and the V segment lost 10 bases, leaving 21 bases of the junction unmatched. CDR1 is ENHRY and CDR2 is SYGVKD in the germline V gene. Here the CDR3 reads CASTGTGLGGGRAYEQYF. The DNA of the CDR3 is TGTGCCAGTACCGGGACAGGGTTAGGGGGAGGGCGGGCCTACGAGCAGTACTTC.

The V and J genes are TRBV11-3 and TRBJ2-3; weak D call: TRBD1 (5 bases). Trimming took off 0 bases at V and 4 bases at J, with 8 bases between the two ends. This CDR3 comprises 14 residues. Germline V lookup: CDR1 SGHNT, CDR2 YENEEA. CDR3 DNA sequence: TGTGCCAGCAGCTTAGATCAACAGGCAGATACGCAGTATTTT. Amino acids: CASSLDQQADTQYF.

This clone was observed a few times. CDR3 in amino acids: CASTGTGFQETQYF. The CDR3 DNA reads as TGTGCCAGCACCGGGACAGGTTTCCAAGAGACCCAGTACTTC. The rearrangement links TRBV28 to TRBJ2-5; 8 nucleotides align to TRBD1. In germline, CDR1 is MDHEN, CDR2 SYDVKM. The CDR3 runs 14 residues. Losses at the gene ends were 7 bases for V and 1 base for J; bases not matched to a gene: 5.

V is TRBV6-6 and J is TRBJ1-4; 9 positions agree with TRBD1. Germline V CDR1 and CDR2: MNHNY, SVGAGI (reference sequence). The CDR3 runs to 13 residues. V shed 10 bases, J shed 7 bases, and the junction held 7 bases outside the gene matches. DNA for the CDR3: TGTGCCACCAAAGACAGGGGGGTTGAAAAACTGTTTTTT. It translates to CATKDRGVEKLFF.

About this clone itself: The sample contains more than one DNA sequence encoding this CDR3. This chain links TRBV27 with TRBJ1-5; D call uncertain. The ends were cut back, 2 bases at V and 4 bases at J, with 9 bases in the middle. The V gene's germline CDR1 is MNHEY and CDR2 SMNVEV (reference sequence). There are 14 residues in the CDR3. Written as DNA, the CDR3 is TGTGCCAGCAGTTTACGCGGGAGTAATCAGCCCCAGCATTTT. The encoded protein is CASSLRGSNQPQHF.

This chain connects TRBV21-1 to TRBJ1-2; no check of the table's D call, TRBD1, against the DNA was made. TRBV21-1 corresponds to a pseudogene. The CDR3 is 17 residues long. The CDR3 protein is CASSKLPLLRSLYGYTF. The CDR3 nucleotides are TGTGCCAGCAGCAAACTCCCTTTACTCAGGTCCCTCTATGGCTACACCTTC.

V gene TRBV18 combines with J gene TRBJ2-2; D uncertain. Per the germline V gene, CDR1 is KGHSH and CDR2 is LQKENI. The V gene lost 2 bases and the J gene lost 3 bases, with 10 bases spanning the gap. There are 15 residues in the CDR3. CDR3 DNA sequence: TGTGCCAGCTCACCAAACAACCTGTACACCGGGGAGCTGTTTTTT. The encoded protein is CASSPNNLYTGELFF.